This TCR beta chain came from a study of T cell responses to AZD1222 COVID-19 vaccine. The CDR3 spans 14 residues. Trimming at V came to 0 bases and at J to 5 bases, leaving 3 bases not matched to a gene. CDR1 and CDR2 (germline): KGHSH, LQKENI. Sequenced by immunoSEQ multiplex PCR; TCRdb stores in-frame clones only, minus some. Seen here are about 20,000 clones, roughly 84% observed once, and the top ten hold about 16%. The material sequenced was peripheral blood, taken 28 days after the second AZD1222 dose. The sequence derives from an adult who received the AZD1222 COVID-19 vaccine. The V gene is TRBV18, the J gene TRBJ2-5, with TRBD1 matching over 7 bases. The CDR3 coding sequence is TGTGCCAGCTCACCACCGACAGGGCGGGAGACCCAGTACTTC. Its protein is CASSPPTGRETQYF.